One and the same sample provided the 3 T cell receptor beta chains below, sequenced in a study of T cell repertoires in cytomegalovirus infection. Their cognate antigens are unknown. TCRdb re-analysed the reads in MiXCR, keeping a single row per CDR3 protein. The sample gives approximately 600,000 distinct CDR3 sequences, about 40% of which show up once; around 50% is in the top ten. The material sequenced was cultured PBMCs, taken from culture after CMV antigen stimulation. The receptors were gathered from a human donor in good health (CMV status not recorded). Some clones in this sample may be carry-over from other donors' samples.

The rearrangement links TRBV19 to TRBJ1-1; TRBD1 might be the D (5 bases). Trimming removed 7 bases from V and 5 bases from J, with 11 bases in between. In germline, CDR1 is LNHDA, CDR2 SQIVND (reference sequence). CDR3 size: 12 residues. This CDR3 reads CASMGGWTEAFF. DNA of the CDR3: TGTGCCAGTATGGGGGGATGGACTGAAGCTTTCTTT.

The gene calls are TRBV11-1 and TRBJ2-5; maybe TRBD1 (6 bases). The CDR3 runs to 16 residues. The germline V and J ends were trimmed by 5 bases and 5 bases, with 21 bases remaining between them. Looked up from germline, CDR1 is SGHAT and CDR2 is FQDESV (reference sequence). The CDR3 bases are TGTGCCAGCAGCCCGATCCGGGACATCTACGGGGAGACCCAGTACTTC. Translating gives CASSPIRDIYGETQYF.

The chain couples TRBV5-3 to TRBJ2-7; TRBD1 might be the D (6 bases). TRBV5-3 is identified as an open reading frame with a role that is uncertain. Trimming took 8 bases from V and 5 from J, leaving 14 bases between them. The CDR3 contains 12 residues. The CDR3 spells CASSQDSNEQYF. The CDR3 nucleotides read TGTGCCAGCAGCCAGGACAGTAACGAGCAGTACTTC.